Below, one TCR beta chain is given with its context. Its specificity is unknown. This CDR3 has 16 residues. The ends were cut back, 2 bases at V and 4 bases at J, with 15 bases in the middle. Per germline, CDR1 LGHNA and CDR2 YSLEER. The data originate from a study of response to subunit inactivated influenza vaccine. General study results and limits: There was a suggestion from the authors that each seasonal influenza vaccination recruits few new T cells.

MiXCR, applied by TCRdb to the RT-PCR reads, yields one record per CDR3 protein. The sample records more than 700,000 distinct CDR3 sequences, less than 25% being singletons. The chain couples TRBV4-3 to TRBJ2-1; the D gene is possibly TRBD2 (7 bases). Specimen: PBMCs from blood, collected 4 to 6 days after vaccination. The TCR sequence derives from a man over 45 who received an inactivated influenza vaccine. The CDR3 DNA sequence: TGCGCCAGCAGCCAATACGGTGGGGGGGCGTACAATGAGCAGTTCTTC. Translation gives CASSQYGGGAYNEQFF.